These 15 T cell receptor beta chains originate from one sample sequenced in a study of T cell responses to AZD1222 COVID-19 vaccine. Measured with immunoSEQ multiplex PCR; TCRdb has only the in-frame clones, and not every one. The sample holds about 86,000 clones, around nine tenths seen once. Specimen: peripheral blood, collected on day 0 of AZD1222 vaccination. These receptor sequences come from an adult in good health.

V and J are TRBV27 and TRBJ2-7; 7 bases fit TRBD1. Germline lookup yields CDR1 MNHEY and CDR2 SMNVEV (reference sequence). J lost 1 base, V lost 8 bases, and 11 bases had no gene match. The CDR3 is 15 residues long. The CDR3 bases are TGTGCCAGCTCCTTTCGCCGACAGGGTTCCTACGAGCAGTACTTC. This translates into CASSFRRQGSYEQYF.

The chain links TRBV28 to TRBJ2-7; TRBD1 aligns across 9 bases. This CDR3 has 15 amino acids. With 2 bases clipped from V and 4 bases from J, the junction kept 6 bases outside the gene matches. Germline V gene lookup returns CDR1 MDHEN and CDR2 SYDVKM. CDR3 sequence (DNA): TGTGCCAGCAGTTTAGCCGGGACAGGGACATACGAGCAGTACTTC. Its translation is CASSLAGTGTYEQYF.

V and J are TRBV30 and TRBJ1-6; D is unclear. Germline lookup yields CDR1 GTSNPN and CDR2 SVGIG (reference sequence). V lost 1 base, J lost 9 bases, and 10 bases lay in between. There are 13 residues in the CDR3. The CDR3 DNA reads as TGTGCCTGGAGTGGGCAGAGCATTTCACCCCTCCACTTT. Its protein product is CAWSGQSISPLHF.

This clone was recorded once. CDR3: CASSIGARSLAKNIQYF. The CDR3 DNA follows: TGTGCCAGTAGTATAGGGGCGAGGAGTCTAGCCAAAAACATTCAGTACTTC. This chain connects TRBV19 to TRBJ2-4; no definite D call. Trimming took off 1 base at V and 0 bases at J, with 13 bases between the two ends. This CDR3 is built from 17 residues. Germline CDR1 and CDR2: LNHDA and SQIVND (reference sequence).

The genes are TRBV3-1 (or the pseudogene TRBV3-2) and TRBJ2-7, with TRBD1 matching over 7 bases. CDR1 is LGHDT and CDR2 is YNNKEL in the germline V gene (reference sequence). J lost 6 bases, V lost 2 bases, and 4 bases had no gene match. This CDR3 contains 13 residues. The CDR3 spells CASSQPGGGEQYF. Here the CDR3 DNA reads TGTGCCAGCAGCCAACCAGGGGGTGGCGAGCAGTACTTC.

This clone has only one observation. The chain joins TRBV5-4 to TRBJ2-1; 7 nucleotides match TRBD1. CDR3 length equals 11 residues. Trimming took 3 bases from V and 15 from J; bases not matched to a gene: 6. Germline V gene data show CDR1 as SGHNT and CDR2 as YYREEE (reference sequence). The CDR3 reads CASSSGQSTFF. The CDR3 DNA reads TGTGCCAGCAGCTCGGGACAGTCGACGTTCTTC.

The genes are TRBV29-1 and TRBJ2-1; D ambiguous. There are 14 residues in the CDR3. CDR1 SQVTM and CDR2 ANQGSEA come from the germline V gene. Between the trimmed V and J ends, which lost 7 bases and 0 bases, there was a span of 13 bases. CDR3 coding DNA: TGCAGCGCCCCGGACCGTAGCTCCTACAATGAGCAGTTCTTC. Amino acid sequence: CSAPDRSSYNEQFF.

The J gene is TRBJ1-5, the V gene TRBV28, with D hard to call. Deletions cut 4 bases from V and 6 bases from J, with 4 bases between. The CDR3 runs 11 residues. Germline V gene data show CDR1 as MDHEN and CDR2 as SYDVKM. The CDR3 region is CASSSGQPQHF. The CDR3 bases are TGTGCCAGCAGTTCAGGTCAGCCCCAGCATTTT.

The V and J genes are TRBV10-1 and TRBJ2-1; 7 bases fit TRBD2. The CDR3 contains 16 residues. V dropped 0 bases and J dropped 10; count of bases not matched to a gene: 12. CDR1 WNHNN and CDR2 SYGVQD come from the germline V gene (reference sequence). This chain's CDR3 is CASSESVAGAWQEQFF. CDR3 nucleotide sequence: TGCGCCAGCAGTGAGTCAGTTGCGGGAGCGTGGCAGGAGCAGTTCTTC.

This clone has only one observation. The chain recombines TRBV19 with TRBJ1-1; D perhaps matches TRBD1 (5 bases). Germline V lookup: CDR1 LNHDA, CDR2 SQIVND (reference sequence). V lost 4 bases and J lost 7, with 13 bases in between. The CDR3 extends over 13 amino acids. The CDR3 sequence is CASSTLRVGEAFF. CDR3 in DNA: TGTGCCAGTAGTACCCTCAGGGTCGGTGAAGCTTTCTTT.

CDR3 protein: CASSLAINEKLFF. For the CDR3, the DNA is TGCGCCAGCAGCCTCGCCATTAATGAAAAACTGTTTTTT. The V gene is TRBV4-1, the J gene TRBJ1-4; the D is unclear. From germline, CDR1 is MGHRA and CDR2 YSYEKL. Trimming left V 4 bases short and J 4 bases short, with 7 bases between. This CDR3 region has 13 residues.

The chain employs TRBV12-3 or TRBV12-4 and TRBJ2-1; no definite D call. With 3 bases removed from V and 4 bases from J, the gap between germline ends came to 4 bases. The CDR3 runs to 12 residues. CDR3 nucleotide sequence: TGTGCCAGCAGTTTTGGATACAATGAGCAGTTCTTC. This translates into CASSFGYNEQFF.

CDR3 in amino acids: CASSQDEGLAAFNFEQFF. CDR3 in DNA: TGTGCCAGCAGCCAAGACGAAGGACTAGCGGCCTTTAATTTTGAGCAGTTCTTC. V usage is TRBV14 and J usage is TRBJ2-1, with TRBD2 identical over 10 bases. The CDR3 sequence is 18 residues long. Germline V gene data show CDR1 as SGHDN and CDR2 as FVKESK. The ends lost 0 bases at V and 9 bases at J; junction bases unmatched: 14.

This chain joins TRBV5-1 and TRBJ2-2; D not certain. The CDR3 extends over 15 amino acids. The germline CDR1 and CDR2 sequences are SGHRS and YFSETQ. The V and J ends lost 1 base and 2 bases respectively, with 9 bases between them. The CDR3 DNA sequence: TGCGCCAGCAGCTTGACAACAGCCAACACCGGGGAGCTGTTTTTT. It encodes CASSLTTANTGELFF. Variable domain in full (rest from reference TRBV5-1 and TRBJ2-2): KAGVTQTPRYLIKTRGQQVTLSCSPISGHRSVSWYQQTPGQGLQFLFEYFSETQRNKGNFPGRFSGRQFSNSRSEMNVSTLELGDSALYLCASSLTTANTGELFFGEGSRLTVL.

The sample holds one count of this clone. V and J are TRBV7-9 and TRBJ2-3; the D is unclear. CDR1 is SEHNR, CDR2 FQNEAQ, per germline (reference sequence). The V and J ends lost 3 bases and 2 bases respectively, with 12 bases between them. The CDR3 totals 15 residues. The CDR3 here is CASSFYRADTDTQYF. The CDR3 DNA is TGTGCCAGCAGCTTCTACCGGGCGGACACAGATACGCAGTATTTT.